Listed below are T cell receptor beta chains from one sample, sequenced in a study of cytomegalovirus exposure and HLA in healthy donors. Data came from immunoSEQ multiplex PCR; TCRdb stores just in-frame clones and leaves some out. Seen here are some 180,000 clones, around 75% observed once, and the top ten hold 1.5% to 2%. The sequenced sample consisted of PBMCs. These receptors originate from a woman aged 25 to 39 in good health and CMV-seronegative. Each CDR3 is given with its conserved first and last residue. The order of the fields is J gene, V gene, D gene, clone size, CDR3 protein, CDR3 DNA. D genes are given only for firm matches. Size values are once, few and many counts, or a class for expanded clones, and some rows have none.

TRBJ2-1,TRBV7-2,TRBD1,-,CASSTHSGTGGPEQFF,TGTGCCAGCAGCACACACTCCGGGACAGGGGGTCCTGAGCAGTTCTTC
TRBJ1-5,TRBV25-1,-,-,CASSESAGGGPQHF,TGTGCCAGCAGTGAATCCGCGGGGGGTGGGCCCCAGCATTTT
TRBJ1-2,TRBV4-2,-,few,CASSRSQGQNYGYTF,TGTGCCAGCAGCCGGTCGCAGGGACAAAACTATGGCTACACCTTC
TRBJ1-6,TRBV6-6,-,-,CASRRDNNSPLHF,TGTGCCAGCAGACGGGACAATAATTCACCCCTCCACTTT
TRBJ2-7,TRBV13,TRBD2,-,CASSSRTSGSLGGSYEQYF,TGTGCCAGCAGCTCCCGGACTAGCGGGTCTCTAGGTGGGTCCTACGAGCAGTACTTC
TRBJ1-4,TRBV13,-,once,CASSYFQGSGINEKLFF,TGTGCCAGCAGCTACTTCCAGGGGTCGGGGATAAATGAAAAACTGTTTTTT
TRBJ2-1,TRBV4-3,TRBD2,many,CASSPMDLRTSGRNEQFF,TGCGCCAGCAGCCCCATGGACCTCCGGACTAGCGGGAGGAATGAGCAGTTCTTC
TRBJ2-7,TRBV10-1,TRBD1,-,CASSEGQGDEQYF,TGCGCCAGCAGTGAAGGACAGGGTGACGAGCAGTACTTC
TRBJ1-2,TRBV7-9,-,once,CASSFAASPYGYTF,TGTGCCAGCAGCTTTGCGGCCTCCCCTTATGGCTACACCTTC
TRBJ1-1,TRBV4-1,TRBD1,-,CASNNRGRGNTEAFF,TGCGCCAGCAACAACAGGGGGCGAGGGAACACTGAAGCTTTCTTT
TRBJ1-1,TRBV6-1,-,-,CASSLKGVAEAFF,TGTGCCAGCAGCCTAAAGGGGGTGGCTGAAGCTTTCTTT
TRBJ2-7,TRBV6-1,TRBD1,-,CASSRPGTASYEQYF,TGTGCCAGCAGTCGTCCCGGGACAGCCTCCTACGAGCAGTACTTC
TRBJ2-2,TRBV7-9,-,-,CASSPLFGLATGELFF,TGTGCCAGCAGCCCACTGTTCGGTCTAGCGACCGGGGAGCTGTTTTTT
TRBJ2-6,TRBV21-1,-,few,CASSKGCSGQRGSVLTF,TGTGCCAGCAGCAAGGGGTGTTCTGGACAGCGGGGAAGCGTCCTGACTTTC
TRBJ2-2,TRBV11-1,-,-,CASSPVGLAGGELFF,TGTGCCAGCAGTCCTGTGGGCTTGGCTGGCGGGGAGCTGTTTTTT
TRBJ1-1,TRBV29-1,-,-,CSDRGGDTEAFF,TGCAGCGACCGCGGGGGGGACACTGAAGCTTTCTTT
TRBJ1-5,TRBV27,TRBD1,-,CASGGTGGRMAQHF,TGTGCCAGCGGGGGGACAGGGGGAAGAATGGCCCAGCATTTT
TRBJ2-7,TRBV2,TRBD2,-,CASYPREEVYEQYF,TGTGCCAGCTACCCGCGGGAGGAAGTTTACGAGCAGTACTTC
TRBJ1-2,TRBV5-1,-,once,CASSLEGQGRSYTF,TGCGCCAGCAGCTTGGAGGGGCAGGGTCGAAGCTACACCTTC
TRBJ2-1,TRBV11-1,TRBD2,-,CASSLGTSDYNEQFF,TGTGCCAGCAGCTTAGGGACTAGCGACTACAATGAGCAGTTCTTC
TRBJ2-1,TRBV4-1,TRBD1,-,CASSQLGQGLDEQFF,TGCGCCAGCAGCCAGTTGGGACAGGGTCTCGATGAGCAGTTCTTC
TRBJ2-7,TRBV18,TRBD1,once,CASSQRTGGFYEQYF,TGTGCCAGCTCTCAAAGGACAGGTGGGTTCTACGAGCAGTACTTC
TRBJ1-2,TRBV28,-,-,CASSAASVSNYGYTF,TGTGCCAGCAGTGCCGCTTCGGTTAGCAACTATGGCTACACCTTC
TRBJ1-1,TRBV10-3,-,-,CAISESLGRGTPNTEAFF,TGTGCCATCAGTGAGAGTCTGGGCAGGGGAACGCCGAACACTGAAGCTTTCTTT
TRBJ2-7,TRBV30,-,-,CAWGLGGGYEQYF,TGTGCCTGGGGCCTAGGGGGTGGCTACGAGCAGTACTTC
TRBJ2-7,TRBV12-5,-,few,CASGQQIGGYTPYEQYF,TGTGCTAGTGGTCAACAAATTGGCGGGTACACTCCGTACGAGCAGTACTTC
TRBJ1-5,TRBV2,TRBD1,-,CASSGQGLGQPQHF,TGTGCCAGCTCCGGACAGGGTCTTGGTCAGCCCCAGCATTTT
TRBJ1-2,TRBV5-1,TRBD1,-,CASSLTTGSGDRTF,TGCGCCAGCAGCCTGACGACAGGGTCAGGGGATCGTACCTTC
TRBJ1-2,TRBV5-4,TRBD1,-,CASSRDRDPYGYTF,TGTGCCAGCAGCCGGGACAGGGATCCCTATGGCTACACCTTC
TRBJ1-1,TRBV14,-,-,CASSSLGGRALEAFF,TGTGCCAGCAGCTCTCTGGGGGGGAGGGCCCTTGAAGCTTTCTTT
TRBJ2-2,TRBV10-3,TRBD2,-,CAISESRASGSMRWAATGELFF,TGTGCCATCAGTGAGTCGAGGGCTAGCGGGAGTATGAGGTGGGCGGCCACCGGGGAGCTGTTTTTT
TRBJ1-4,TRBV19,TRBD1,-,CASSTAGQGFSNEKLFF,TGTGCCAGTAGTACCGCGGGACAGGGATTCTCTAATGAAAAACTGTTTTTT
TRBJ2-7,TRBV5-1,TRBD1,-,CASSLADQGDEQYF,TGCGCCAGCAGCTTGGCCGATCAGGGGGACGAGCAGTACTTC
TRBJ2-3,TRBV30,TRBD2,-,CAWGRVLGSTDTQYF,TGTGCCTGGGGGAGGGTACTAGGTAGCACAGATACGCAGTATTTT
TRBJ1-2,TRBV2,-,-,CASSEYYSSNYGYTF,TGTGCCAGCAGTGAATATTACAGTTCTAACTATGGCTACACCTTC
TRBJ1-4,TRBV5-4,TRBD1,-,CASSRRGLNEKLFF,TGTGCCAGCAGCCGCAGGGGGCTGAATGAAAAACTGTTTTTT
TRBJ2-6,TRBV7-2,-,-,CASSARQGLGANVLTF,TGTGCCAGCAGCGCCAGACAGGGACTCGGGGCCAACGTCCTGACTTTC
TRBJ2-1,TRBV9,TRBD2,few,CASSEGLAASNEQFF,TGTGCCAGCAGCGAGGGACTAGCCGCCTCCAATGAGCAGTTCTTC
TRBJ2-7,TRBV11-2,TRBD1,-,CASSWGLRTGISFHEQYF,TGTGCCAGCAGCTGGGGGCTTAGGACAGGGATCTCTTTCCACGAGCAGTACTTC
TRBJ2-7,TRBV6-5,TRBD1,-,CASSYYRDRAAQYF,TGTGCCAGCAGTTACTACCGGGACAGGGCGGCGCAGTACTTC
TRBJ2-4,TRBV4-3,TRBD1,once,CASSQGFGQAVRAKNIQYF,TGCGCCAGCAGCCAAGGTTTCGGACAGGCGGTGCGAGCCAAAAACATTCAGTACTTC
TRBJ2-7,TRBV7-3,-,-,CASSSFLRGPISYEQYF,TGTGCCAGCAGCTCTTTCCTCAGGGGCCCAATCTCCTACGAGCAGTACTTC